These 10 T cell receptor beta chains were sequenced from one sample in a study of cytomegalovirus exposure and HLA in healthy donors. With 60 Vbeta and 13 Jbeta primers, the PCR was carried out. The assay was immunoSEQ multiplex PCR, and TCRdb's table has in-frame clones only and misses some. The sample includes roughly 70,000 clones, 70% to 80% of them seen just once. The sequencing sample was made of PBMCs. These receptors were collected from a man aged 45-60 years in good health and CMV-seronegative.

CDR3 sequence reads: CASSQDRSQGDTQYF. The DNA of the CDR3 is TGTGCCAGCAGCCAGGACAGGAGTCAGGGAGATACGCAGTATTTT. The V call is TRBV2, the J call TRBJ2-3; TRBD1 matches 7 bases. CDR3 length: 15 amino acids. V shed 6 bases and J 5 bases; nucleotides not matched to a gene: 11. Germline V gives CDR1 SNHLY, CDR2 FYNNEI. The full variable domain, in which reference TRBV2 and TRBJ2-3 provide the parts outside the CDR3, is EPEVTQTPSHQVTQMGQEVILRCVPISNHLYFYWYRQILGQKVEFLVSFYNNEISEKSEIFDDQFSVERPDGSNFTLKIRSTKLEDSAMYFCASSQDRSQGDTQYFGPGTRLTVL.

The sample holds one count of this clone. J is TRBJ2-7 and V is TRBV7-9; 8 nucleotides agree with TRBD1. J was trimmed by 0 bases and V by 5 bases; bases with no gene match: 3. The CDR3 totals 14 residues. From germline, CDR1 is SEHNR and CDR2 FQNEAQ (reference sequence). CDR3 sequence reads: CASSLGTGSYEQYF. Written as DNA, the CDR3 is TGTGCCAGCAGCCTAGGGACAGGCTCCTACGAGCAGTACTTC.

This chain's CDR3 is CASRRDGSNGYTF. The CDR3 DNA follows: TGTGCCAGCAGGCGGGACGGCTCTAACGGCTACACCTTC. This sequence joins TRBV6-5 and TRBJ1-2; perhaps TRBD1 as D (5 bases). The germline gives CDR1 MNHEY, CDR2 SVGAGI. Trimming removed 6 bases from V and 8 bases from J, with 16 bases in between. The CDR3 covers 13 residues.

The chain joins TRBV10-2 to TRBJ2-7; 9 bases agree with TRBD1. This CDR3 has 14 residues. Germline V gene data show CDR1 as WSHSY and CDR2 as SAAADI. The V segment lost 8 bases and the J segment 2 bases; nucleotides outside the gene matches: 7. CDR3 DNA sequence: TGCGCCAGCTATAAGGGACAGGGTACCTACGAGCAGTACTTC. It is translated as CASYKGQGTYEQYF.

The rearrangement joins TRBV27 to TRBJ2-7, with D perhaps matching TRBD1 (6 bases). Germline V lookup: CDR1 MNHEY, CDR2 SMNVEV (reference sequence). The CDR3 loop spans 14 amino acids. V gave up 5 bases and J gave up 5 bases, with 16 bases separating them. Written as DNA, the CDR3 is TGTGCCAGCAGTCCTATGGGGGCAGGAGACGAGCAGTACTTC. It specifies CASSPMGAGDEQYF.

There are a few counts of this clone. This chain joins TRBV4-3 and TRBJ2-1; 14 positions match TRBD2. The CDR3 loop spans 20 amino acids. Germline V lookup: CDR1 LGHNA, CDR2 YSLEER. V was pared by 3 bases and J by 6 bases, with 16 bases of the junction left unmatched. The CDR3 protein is CASSHLTGTSGSIRSNEQFF. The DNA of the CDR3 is TGCGCCAGCAGCCATCTCACCGGGACTAGCGGGAGCATACGAAGCAATGAGCAGTTCTTC.

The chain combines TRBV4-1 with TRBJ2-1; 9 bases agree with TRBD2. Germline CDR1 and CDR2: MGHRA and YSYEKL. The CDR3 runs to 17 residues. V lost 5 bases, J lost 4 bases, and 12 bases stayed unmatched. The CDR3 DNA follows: TGCGCCAGCAGCGAACGGCCTAGCGGGAATTCTTACAATGAGCAGTTCTTC. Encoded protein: CASSERPSGNSYNEQFF.

The chain's CDR3 is CASSLAAGRNTEAFF. In DNA, the CDR3 is TGTGCCAGCAGTTTAGCGGCGGGGAGAAACACTGAAGCTTTCTTT. The chain employs TRBV28 and TRBJ1-1; no firm D call. V was pared by 2 bases and J by 2 bases, with 12 bases between. CDR3 length: 15 amino acids. Germline CDR1 and CDR2: MDHEN and SYDVKM. Supplemented by reference TRBV28 and TRBJ1-1, the full variable domain reads DVKVTQSSRYLVKRTGEKVFLECVQDMDHENMFWYRQDPGLGLRLIYFSYDVKMKEKGDIPEGYSVSREKKERFSLILESASTNQTSMYLCASSLAAGRNTEAFFGQGTRLTVV.

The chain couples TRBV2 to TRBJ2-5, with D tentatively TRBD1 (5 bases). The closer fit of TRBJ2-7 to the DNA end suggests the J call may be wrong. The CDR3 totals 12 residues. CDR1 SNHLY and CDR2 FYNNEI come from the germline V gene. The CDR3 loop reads CASRDDSYEQYF. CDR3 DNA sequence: TGTGCCAGCAGGGATGACAGCTACGAGCAGTACTTC.

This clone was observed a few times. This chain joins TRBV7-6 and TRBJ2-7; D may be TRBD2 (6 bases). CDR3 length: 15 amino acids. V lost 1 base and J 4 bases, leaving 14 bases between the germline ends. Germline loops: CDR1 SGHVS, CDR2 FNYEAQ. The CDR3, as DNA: TGTGCCAGCAGCTTAGACGGGAGCATATTGTACGAGCAGTACTTC. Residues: CASSLDGSILYEQYF.